Shown below are 17 T cell receptor beta chains from a single sample sequenced in a study of monozygotic twins with inflammatory bowel disease. TCRdb reprocessed the 5' RACE reads, keeping one entry per CDR3 protein, no DNA. This listing includes approximately 330,000 distinct CDR3 sequences. The material sequenced was blood. The source of these receptors is a human donor with ulcerative colitis or Crohn's disease, or a healthy co-twin of an affected twin (not recorded which).

This sequence joins TRBV5-1 and TRBJ2-5. This CDR3 contains 14 residues. CDR1 is SGHRS, CDR2 YFSETQ, per germline. CDR3 amino acids: CASSLDLGRETQYF.

The chain uses TRBV6-1 and TRBJ2-7; TCRdb's assignment of TRBD2 cannot be checked, as there is no DNA. CDR1 is MNHNS, CDR2 SASEGT, per germline. The CDR3 runs 18 residues. The CDR3 here is CASSRGSNLLAGSYEQYF.

V and J are TRBV7-9 and TRBJ1-1. This CDR3 has 13 residues. CDR1 and CDR2 from the germline V gene are SEHNR and FQNEAQ (reference sequence). CDR3 protein: CASSTKENTEAFF.

This sequence joins TRBV18 and TRBJ2-1; absent DNA, TCRdb's TRBD2 call cannot be checked. The CDR3 spans 15 residues. Germline V lookup: CDR1 KGHSH, CDR2 LQKENI. Here the CDR3 reads CASSYRLAAYNEQFF.

The rearrangement joins TRBV28 to TRBJ2-7; TCRdb's D call, TRBD2, is unchecked because there is no DNA. This CDR3 is 19 amino acids long. Germline V gene sequence: CDR1 MDHEN, CDR2 SYDVKM. The CDR3 protein is CASSFPHLGLAGGIYEQYF.

The CDR3 reads CASIRPPNEQYF. The chain links TRBV2 to TRBJ2-7; the TRBD1 assignment by TCRdb is unverifiable without DNA. The CDR3 has 12 residues. The germline V gene has CDR1 SNHLY and CDR2 FYNNEI.

V gene TRBV5-1 combines with J gene TRBJ1-1. The germline gives CDR1 SGHRS, CDR2 YFSETQ. The CDR3 contains 13 residues. CDR3: CASSSLSGTEAFF.

The chain employs TRBV24-1 and TRBJ1-2. The CDR3 has 14 amino acids. Germline CDR1 KGHDR, CDR2 SFDVKD. The CDR3 protein is CATSEKGINYGYTF.

This chain uses TRBV6-1 with TRBJ1-3; the TCRdb call, TRBD1, lacks DNA for checking. The CDR3 extends over 17 amino acids. In germline, CDR1 is MNHNS, CDR2 SASEGT. The CDR3 region is CASGRGKGQISGNTIYF.

This chain uses TRBV11-2 with TRBJ1-5. CDR3 length equals 13 residues. In germline, CDR1 is SGHAT, CDR2 FQNNGV. Here the CDR3 reads CASSPSLSQPQHF.

The chain carries TRBV7-8 and TRBJ2-5; TCRdb's D call, TRBD1, is unchecked because there is no DNA. CDR1 and CDR2 (germline): SGHVS, FQNEAQ. CDR3 length equals 14 residues. CDR3 sequence reads: CASSPNSQGASQYF.

V gene TRBV20-1 combines with J gene TRBJ2-1; the TCRdb D gene call, TRBD2, has no DNA to confirm it. The CDR3 runs to 14 residues. The germline CDR1 and CDR2 sequences are DFQATT and SNEGSKA (reference sequence). The CDR3 loop reads CSAAPSGDYNEQFF.

The V and J genes are TRBV14 and TRBJ2-5. From germline, CDR1 is SGHDN and CDR2 FVKESK. This CDR3 has 15 residues. CDR3 amino acids: CASSQARQSQETQYF.

The rearrangement uses TRBV5-1 and TRBJ2-4; TCRdb indicates TRBD2, and absent DNA this call remains unverified. CDR1 and CDR2 (germline): SGHRS, YFSETQ. The CDR3 is made up of 13 amino acids. The CDR3 loop reads CASSLGITSEQYF.

The chain is built from TRBV24-1 and TRBJ2-1; the D call from TCRdb, TRBD1, cannot be confirmed without DNA. CDR1 is KGHDR, CDR2 SFDVKD, per germline. The length of the CDR3 is 15 residues. CDR3 amino acids: CATSVGFSPGDEQFF.

V is TRBV5-1 and J is TRBJ2-2; the TCRdb D gene call, TRBD1, has no DNA to confirm it. From germline, CDR1 is SGHRS and CDR2 YFSETQ. The CDR3 runs to 14 residues. Here the CDR3 reads CASFRDSGTGELFF.

The chain recombines TRBV6-6 with TRBJ1-2. Germline V gives CDR1 MNHNY, CDR2 SVGAGI (reference sequence). There are 12 residues in the CDR3. Here the CDR3 reads CASSYPSSGYTF.